The rows below give T cell receptor beta chains drawn from one sample of a study of cytomegalovirus exposure and HLA in healthy donors. Measured with immunoSEQ multiplex PCR; TCRdb has only the in-frame clones, and not every one. The data contain about 140,000 clones, about three fifths of them singletons. Material: PBMCs. Every receptor here comes from a male donor in good health and CMV-seronegative. Both conserved end residues are part of each CDR3. Fields, in order: V gene, D gene, J gene, CDR3 length, clone size, CDR3 protein, CDR3 DNA. D genes are given only for firm matches. Only some rows state a clone size, as once, few, many or a class for expanded clones.

TRBV5-1	.	TRBJ1-3	14	few	CASSVTGAGNTIYF	TGCGCCAGCAGCGTGACCGGAGCTGGAAACACCATATATTTT
TRBV18	TRBD2	TRBJ2-7	16	.	CASSPTLTGGPHEQYF	TGTGCCAGCTCACCAACCCTGACGGGGGGGCCCCACGAGCAGTACTTC
TRBV5-1	.	TRBJ2-2	13	.	CASSLESTGELFF	TGCGCCAGCAGCTTGGAGAGCACCGGGGAGCTGTTTTTT
TRBV7-9	.	TRBJ1-1	12	.	CSSSLEGVSAFF	TGTTCCAGCAGCTTAGAGGGGGTATCAGCTTTCTTT
TRBV7-6	TRBD2	TRBJ2-3	17	.	CASRGLAGEFSTDTQYF	TGTGCCAGCAGAGGACTAGCGGGGGAGTTTAGCACAGATACGCAGTATTTT
TRBV6-5	TRBD1	TRBJ1-5	16	.	CASSSRTGGFIRPQHF	TGTGCCAGCAGTTCCCGGACAGGGGGCTTTATAAGGCCCCAGCATTTT
TRBV13	.	TRBJ2-7	13	.	CASSSISRHEQYF	TGTGCCAGCAGCTCCATTAGCCGCCACGAGCAGTACTTC
TRBV11-3	.	TRBJ2-1	16	.	CASSLEGSVSYNEQFF	TGTGCCAGCAGCTTAGAAGGTAGCGTCTCCTACAATGAGCAGTTCTTC
TRBV6-5	.	TRBJ2-6	14	few	CASSYDTGANVLTF	TGTGCCAGCAGTTATGACACTGGGGCCAACGTCCTGACTTTC
TRBV5-6	.	TRBJ2-1	15	.	CASSWGPSSYNEQFF	TGTGCCAGCAGCTGGGGGCCTAGCTCCTACAATGAGCAGTTCTTC
TRBV19	.	TRBJ1-2	17	.	CASSFGGLGDGNYGYTF	TGTGCCAGTAGTTTCGGGGGACTGGGAGACGGAAACTATGGCTACACCTTC
TRBV28	.	TRBJ1-2	12	.	CASSPPGYGYTF	TGTGCCAGCAGCCCCCCGGGCTATGGCTACACCTTC
TRBV4-1	TRBD1	TRBJ2-1	16	.	CASSLSGTGPNNEQFF	TGCGCCAGCAGCCTATCGGGGACAGGACCAAACAATGAGCAGTTCTTC
TRBV4-1	.	TRBJ2-7	12	.	CASSSLPGGLYF	TGCGCCAGCAGCTCCTTGCCGGGGGGCCTGTACTTC
TRBV11-3	.	TRBJ2-5	13	.	CASSSGQKETQYF	TGTGCCAGCAGCTCCGGACAGAAAGAGACCCAGTACTTC
TRBV7-3	TRBD1	TRBJ2-3	14	.	CASSLDRAPDTQYF	TGTGCCAGCAGCTTAGACAGGGCGCCAGATACGCAGTATTTT
TRBV4-1	.	TRBJ2-1	15	.	CASSQDRGEGNEQFF	TGCGCCAGCAGCCAAGATCGGGGAGAAGGCAATGAGCAGTTCTTC
TRBV11-2	.	TRBJ2-7	15	.	CASSSVRALDYEQYF	TGTGCCAGCAGCTCGGTTCGGGCACTAGACTACGAGCAGTACTTC
TRBV2	.	TRBJ2-7	13	.	CASSEVAGYEQYF	TGTGCCAGCAGTGAAGTGGCAGGGTACGAGCAGTACTTC
TRBV7-2	TRBD2	TRBJ2-3	16	.	CASSLVLIWTGGTQYF	TGTGCCAGCAGCTTAGTGCTAATTTGGACGGGGGGTACGCAGTATTTT
TRBV28	.	TRBJ1-2	15	few	CASSPGEFINYGYTF	TGTGCCAGCAGTCCAGGGGAATTTATTAACTATGGCTACACCTTC
TRBV10-2	TRBD1	TRBJ1-6	16	.	CASSVRQGESNSPLHF	TGCGCCAGCAGTGTTAGACAGGGGGAAAGTAATTCACCCCTCCACTTT
TRBV9	TRBD2	TRBJ2-1	17	few	CASSSDWGASGSNEQFF	TGTGCCAGCAGCTCCGACTGGGGGGCTAGCGGGTCCAATGAGCAGTTCTTC
TRBV2	.	TRBJ1-5	15	.	CASKTGHYSNQPQHF	TGTGCCAGCAAAACGGGACACTATAGCAATCAGCCCCAGCATTTT
TRBV7-8	TRBD1	TRBJ2-7	14	.	CASSLGTGAYEQYF	TGTGCCAGCAGCTTAGGGACAGGGGCCTACGAGCAGTACTTC
TRBV6-1	TRBD1	TRBJ1-1	15	.	CASRRGYTGEAEAFF	TGTGCCAGCAGAAGGGGCTATACAGGGGAGGCGGAAGCTTTCTTT
TRBV11-2	.	TRBJ1-1	14	few	CASSFDRTPRAAFF	TGTGCCAGCAGCTTCGACAGGACTCCTCGTGCGGCTTTCTTT
TRBV28	.	TRBJ1-5	15	once	CASTAGVLSNQPQHF	TGTGCCAGCACCGCAGGGGTCCTTAGCAATCAGCCCCAGCATTTT
TRBV4-3	.	TRBJ2-2	14	.	CASSPFTNTGELFF	TGCGCCAGCAGCCCGTTTACGAACACCGGGGAGCTGTTTTTT
TRBV11-3	TRBD2	TRBJ2-3	17	.	CASSKGTSGSARDTQYF	TGTGCCAGCAGTAAAGGGACTAGCGGGTCCGCCCGGGATACGCAGTATTTT
TRBV15	TRBD2	TRBJ2-3	17	few	CATSRGGSGGNTDTQYF	TGTGCCACCAGCAGAGGGGGAAGCGGGGGTAACACAGATACGCAGTATTTT
TRBV2	.	TRBJ2-3	14	once	CASSEALGGRGQYF	TGTGCCAGCAGTGAAGCGCTTGGGGGCAGAGGGCAGTATTTT
TRBV12-5	TRBD1	TRBJ1-1	18	.	CASGPLGGQGARNPEAFF	TGTGCTAGTGGCCCCCTCGGGGGACAGGGGGCGCGGAACCCTGAAGCTTTCTTT
TRBV19	.	TRBJ1-5	17	few	CASSMNARGRGNQPQHF	TGTGCCAGTAGTATGAACGCGCGGGGCCGCGGCAATCAGCCCCAGCATTTT
TRBV5-6	.	TRBJ2-3	14	.	CASSFLGGTDTQYF	TGTGCCAGCAGCTTCCTTGGGGGGACAGATACGCAGTATTTT
TRBV7-9	.	TRBJ2-1	11	.	CASKGGNEQFF	TGTGCCAGCAAAGGGGGTAATGAGCAGTTCTTC
TRBV14	TRBD2	TRBJ2-1	18	few	CASSQETSAGGLYNEQFF	TGTGCCAGCAGCCAAGAGACGTCAGCGGGGGGGCTATACAATGAGCAGTTCTTC
TRBV20-1	.	TRBJ1-1	11	.	CSAQGNTEAFF	TGCAGTGCTCAGGGGAATACTGAAGCTTTCTTT
TRBV28	TRBD2	TRBJ2-3	16	.	CASSPRLAGARDTQYF	TGTGCCAGCAGTCCCCGACTAGCAGGAGCACGAGATACGCAGTATTTT
TRBV4-1	.	TRBJ1-2	15	.	CASSQPARGYYGYTF	TGCGCCAGCAGCCAACCTGCGCGGGGGTACTATGGCTACACCTTC
TRBV19	TRBD2	TRBJ2-1	16	.	CASSFPLRTSQKEQFF	TGTGCCAGTAGTTTCCCCCTTAGGACTAGCCAAAAAGAGCAGTTCTTC
TRBV19	TRBD2	TRBJ2-3	19	.	CASSPAYRPGLAAWNTQYF	TGTGCCAGTAGTCCAGCATACCGGCCGGGACTAGCGGCATGGAATACGCAGTATTTT
TRBV7-3	.	TRBJ1-1	13	few	CASSLNRAYEAFF	TGTGCCAGCAGCTTAAACAGGGCGTACGAAGCTTTCTTT
TRBV5-1	TRBD2	TRBJ2-2	15	.	CASSLAGPNTGELFF	TGCGCCAGCAGCTTAGCGGGGCCGAACACCGGGGAGCTGTTTTTT
TRBV10-3	.	TRBJ2-2	15	.	CAIRADSFSTGELFF	TGTGCCATCAGGGCGGACAGCTTTTCAACCGGGGAGCTGTTTTTT
TRBV5-1	TRBD1	TRBJ1-5	15	.	CASSGTGGADQPQHF	TGCGCCAGCAGCGGGACAGGGGGCGCGGATCAGCCCCAGCATTTT
TRBV11-2	TRBD1	TRBJ1-1	16	few	CASSPGQGSARAEAFF	TGTGCCAGCAGCCCGGGACAGGGGAGCGCGAGAGCTGAAGCTTTCTTT